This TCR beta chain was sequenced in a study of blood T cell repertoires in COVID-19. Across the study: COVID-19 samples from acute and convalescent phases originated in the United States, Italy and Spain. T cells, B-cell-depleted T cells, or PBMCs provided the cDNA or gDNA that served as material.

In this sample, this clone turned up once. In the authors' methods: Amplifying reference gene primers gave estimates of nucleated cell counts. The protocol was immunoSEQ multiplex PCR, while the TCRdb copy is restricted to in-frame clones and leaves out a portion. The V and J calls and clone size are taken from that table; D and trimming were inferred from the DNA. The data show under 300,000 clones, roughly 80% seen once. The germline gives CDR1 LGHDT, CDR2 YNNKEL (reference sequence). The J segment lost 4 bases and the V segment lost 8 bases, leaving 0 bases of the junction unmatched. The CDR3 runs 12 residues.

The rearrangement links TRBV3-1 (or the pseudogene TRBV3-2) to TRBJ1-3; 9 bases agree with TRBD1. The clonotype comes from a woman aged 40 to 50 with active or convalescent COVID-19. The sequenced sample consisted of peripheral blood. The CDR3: CASGTGGNTIYF. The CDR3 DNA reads TGTGCCAGCGGGACAGGGGGAAACACCATATATTTT.